A single T cell receptor (beta chain) is shown here with its context. Germline V lookup: CDR1 SGDLS, CDR2 YYNGEE. Trimming shortened V by 4 bases and J by 4 bases, and 9 bases separated the two germline ends. CDR3 length: 14 residues. This sample is drawn from a study of blood T cell repertoires in COVID-19. Background on the study: Acute and convalescent COVID-19 specimens originated in the United States, Italy and Spain.

Per the authors' pipeline: How many nucleated cells were present was estimated from reference gene primer amplification. Assay used: immunoSEQ multiplex PCR; TCRdb lists only in-frame clones, some missing. Clone size and V and J calls were adopted from that table, with D and trimming inferred from the DNA. The sample records over 60,000 clones, approximately 89% being singletons. This chain links TRBV9 with TRBJ2-6; no reliable D call. Material: peripheral blood. This clonotype was obtained from a man at least 80 years old with acute or convalescent COVID-19. Written as DNA, the CDR3 is TGTGCCAGCAGCTCCCGGTCGGGGGCCAACGTCCTGACTTTC. Protein sequence: CASSSRSGANVLTF.